This T cell receptor (beta chain) was sequenced during a study of blood T cell repertoires in COVID-19 (dated by TCRdb to 2018 to 2020). Regarding the study in general: Collaborator samples came from the United States, Italy and Spain and covered acute and convalescent phases of COVID-19. The material from the prospective study consisted of cDNA or gDNA derived from T cells, B-cell-depleted T cells, or PBMCs. The dataset comprised deeply sampled blood TCRbeta repertoires from subjects exposed to, actively infected with, or recovered from COVID-19. The repertoires were released in a freely available public database intended as a resource for research on the immune response to SARS-CoV-2. Samples were obtained from the ongoing ImmuneRACE study (first 160 participants) and from approximately 1,200 subjects provided by 6 global collaborators. Sample metadata almost always included a de-identified subject ID, COVID-19 status, age in years and sex. Where HLA class I and class II types were available, the types were taken from metadata supplied by the sample provider, not from assay-based typing.

Beyond this particular receptor, the publication reports: Clinical and demographic metadata were provided uncurated, with the amount varying by source and participant.

Participants in the prospective study were enrolled through a virtual design, were aged roughly 18 to 100 years, and lived in roughly 24 United States geographic areas. Cohort assignment in the prospective study relied on participant-reported clinical history from a screening survey and a study questionnaire. ImmuneRACE Cohort 3 recovered participants were defined by two consecutive negative NP/OP PCR tests, healthcare professional clearance, or symptom resolution. In the prospective study, whole blood, serum and a nasopharyngeal or oropharyngeal swab were collected from each participant by mobile phlebotomists. Prospective study participants could optionally give additional blood draws and questionnaires over an approximately two-month period. Prospective study blood samples were shipped either frozen or at room temperature before DNA extraction. Of note for this clone: Its antigen specificity is not known. No base quality values were provided; no much bigger clone lies one nucleotide off.

TCRbeta CDR3 regions were amplified from genomic DNA by means of the immunoSEQ Assay, a bias-controlled multiplex PCR. As for how the authors treated the data: The number of nucleated cells in each sample was estimated by amplification of reference gene primers within the assay. To quantify the absolute abundance of each unique TCRbeta CDR3 rearrangement, sequence reads were collapsed and filtered. For each sample, productive Simpson clonality was calculated by taking the square root of Simpson's diversity index across productive rearrangements. As stored in TCRdb, this immuneACCESS dataset retains in-frame rearrangements with V and J assigned. A fraction of the clones does not appear; measured against another copy, unresolved V genes explain less than half of the discrepancy, and the remainder lacks a known reason. V and J calls and clone size are given by that table; D and trimming were obtained from the DNA. The sample profile shows 400,000 or so clones; around 90% of them were found once. Jointly, the top ten make up 0.6% of the sample.

This TCR came from a man aged 18 to 29 who had recovered from COVID-19. The sample was PBMCs or T cells enriched from blood (not recorded which).

The sequenced DNA: TGTGCCAGCAGTTTACTGGCTCTGGGACAGGTTTCCTACGAGCAGTACTTC. Its protein is CASSLLALGQVSYEQYF. The chain joins TRBV27 to TRBJ2-7, and 8 bases in between align with TRBD1. The CDR3 runs 17 residues from the cysteine to the phenylalanine. Solely the CDR3 DNA is kept, with 51 bases framed from the first base. As encoded in the germline V gene (reference sequence), CDR1 is MNHEY while CDR2 is SMNVEV. Germline trimming: 2 bases from V, 1 base from J; junction bases outside gene matches: 10.